This T cell receptor beta chain was retrieved from a study of blood T cell repertoires in COVID-19. Study summary: PBMCs, B-cell-depleted T cells, or T cells provided the cDNA or gDNA that made up the material.

V gave up 2 bases and J gave up 2 bases, with 10 bases separating them. The CDR3 is 14 amino acids. Per the germline V gene, CDR1 is SGHDT and CDR2 is YYEEEE. Libraries were prepared by immunoSEQ multiplex PCR; TCRdb keeps only in-frame clonotypes and omits some of them. There are 150,000 to 200,000 clones in the sample; approximately 85% occur only once, and approximately 9.8% lies in the top ten. The V and J genes are TRBV5-6 and TRBJ1-1, with D possibly matching TRBD1 (6 bases). Sequencing was carried out using peripheral blood. This TCR was sampled from a woman over 75 with acute or convalescent COVID-19. In nucleotides, the CDR3 is TGTGCCAGCAGCTTTACGACAGGAAACACTGAAGCTTTCTTT. This sequence encodes CASSFTTGNTEAFF.